This is a list of T cell receptor beta chains from one sample in a study of blood T cell repertoires in COVID-19. Profiled with immunoSEQ multiplex PCR; TCRdb holds only in-frame clones, not every one. The sample yields some 150,000 clones, 82% seen once. Sequencing was done on a sample of peripheral blood. These receptors were collected from a woman aged 65 to 85 with acute or convalescent COVID-19. The CDR3 runs from the conserved cysteine through the conserved F or W. A D gene is named only where the DNA matches it firmly. Part of the rows lack a size; the others show once, few, many or a class for expanded clones.

-	TRBV7-2	TRBJ2-7	TRBD2	CASSLAIAGGGSYEQYF	TGTGCCAGCAGCTTAGCTATTGCGGGGGGTGGATCCTACGAGCAGTACTTC
-	TRBV28	TRBJ2-5	TRBD1	CASSLTGGRRETQYF	TGTGCCAGCAGTTTAACAGGGGGCCGTCGAGAGACCCAGTACTTC
-	TRBV19	TRBJ1-2	-	CASSIAGYGYTF	TGTGCCAGTAGTATAGCAGGGTACGGCTACACCTTC
-	TRBV3-1/TRBV3-2	TRBJ2-5	TRBD2	CASSQGLAGVGYQETQYF	TGTGCCAGCAGCCAAGGACTAGCGGGCGTGGGGTACCAAGAGACCCAGTACTTC
-	TRBV5-1	TRBJ1-1	TRBD1	CASSLPTGGTEAFF	TGCGCCAGCAGCCTCCCGACAGGGGGCACTGAAGCTTTCTTT
-	TRBV28	TRBJ1-1	TRBD1	CASSSPGQGGTEAFF	TGTGCCAGCAGTTCCCCGGGACAGGGAGGCACTGAAGCTTTCTTT
-	TRBV6-1	TRBJ1-6	TRBD1	CASSQTDRNSPLHF	TGTGCCAGCAGCCAAACGGACAGGAATTCACCCCTCCACTTT
-	TRBV28	TRBJ2-7	-	CASSLSPSYEQYF	TGTGCCAGCAGTTTAAGCCCTTCCTACGAGCAGTACTTC
-	TRBV5-6	TRBJ2-5	TRBD1	CASSPGDREETQYF	TGTGCCAGCAGCCCCGGGGACAGGGAAGAGACCCAGTACTTC
-	TRBV7-9	TRBJ2-5	-	CASSLGVFGEEETQYF	TGTGCCAGCAGCTTAGGGGTTTTCGGAGAAGAAGAGACCCAGTACTTC
-	TRBV5-5	TRBJ1-2	TRBD1	CASSTGQGGYGYTF	TGTGCCAGCAGCACTGGACAGGGCGGGTATGGCTACACCTTC
-	TRBV19	TRBJ1-6	TRBD1	CASSGDRVRYNSPLHF	TGTGCCAGTAGCGGGGACAGGGTGAGATATAATTCACCCCTCCACTTT
-	TRBV5-6	TRBJ1-6	TRBD1	CASRSGTGSYNSPLHF	TGTGCCAGCAGATCCGGGACAGGCTCCTATAATTCACCCCTCCACTTT
-	TRBV18	TRBJ1-2	-	CASSSAPDRPNGYTF	TGTGCCAGCTCATCAGCCCCTGACAGGCCGAATGGCTACACCTTC
-	TRBV15	TRBJ2-3	-	CATSRERGAGISTDTQYF	TGTGCCACCAGCAGAGAAAGAGGAGCGGGCATTAGCACAGATACGCAGTATTTT
-	TRBV5-1	TRBJ2-5	-	CATSFITGVETQYF	TGCGCCACCAGCTTTATAACGGGAGTGGAGACCCAGTACTTC
few	TRBV19	TRBJ1-1	-	CASSIKSGANTEAFF	TGTGCCAGTAGTATAAAGTCAGGGGCGAACACTGAAGCTTTCTTT
-	TRBV4-3	TRBJ1-2	TRBD1	CASSHDNRGSDYGYTF	TGCGCCAGCAGCCACGATAACAGGGGCTCGGACTATGGCTACACCTTC
-	TRBV28	TRBJ1-4	-	CASSRMGGMEEKLFF	TGTGCCAGCAGTCGAATGGGGGGAATGGAAGAAAAACTGTTTTTT
-	TRBV7-3	TRBJ1-1	-	CASSLQGTMNTEAFF	TGTGCCAGCAGTCTACAGGGAACCATGAACACTGAAGCTTTCTTT
-	TRBV2	TRBJ1-2	-	CASRIVVYGYTF	TGTGCCAGCAGGATCGTTGTCTACGGCTACACCTTC
-	TRBV2	TRBJ2-1	TRBD2	CASSPHLLAGSYNEQFF	TGTGCCAGCAGTCCCCACTTGCTAGCGGGGTCTTACAATGAGCAGTTCTTC
-	TRBV19	TRBJ1-5	TRBD1	CASSTRKTGGYNSNQPQHF	TGTGCCAGTAGTACCCGGAAGACAGGGGGCTATAATAGCAATCAGCCCCAGCATTTT
few	TRBV30	TRBJ1-4	TRBD1	CAFTGQAWKLFF	TGTGCCTTTACGGGACAGGCTTGGAAACTGTTTTTT
few	TRBV27	TRBJ2-5	TRBD2	CASRTTSGSETQYF	TGTGCCAGCAGAACGACTAGCGGGAGTGAGACCCAGTACTTC
-	TRBV18	TRBJ1-5	-	CASSYPNQPQHF	TGTGCCAGCTCATATCCTAATCAGCCCCAGCATTTT
-	TRBV25-1	TRBJ1-5	TRBD1	CAGGQGLPYSNQPQHF	TGTGCTGGAGGACAGGGCTTACCTTATAGCAATCAGCCCCAGCATTTT
-	TRBV28	TRBJ1-2	-	CASSFPQGNYGYTF	TGTGCCAGCAGTTTCCCCCAGGGTAACTATGGCTACACCTTC
-	TRBV2	TRBJ1-5	-	CASSEARTDIQPQHF	TGTGCCAGCAGTGAAGCCCGGACAGATATTCAGCCCCAGCATTTT
few	TRBV5-1	TRBJ2-7	TRBD1	CASSSGQGVIYEQYF	TGCGCCAGCAGCTCGGGACAGGGGGTAATCTACGAGCAGTACTTC
-	TRBV5-1	TRBJ2-2	-	CASSLQDRTGELFF	TGCGCCAGCAGCCTGCAGGATAGAACCGGGGAGCTGTTTTTT
-	TRBV11-3	TRBJ2-7	-	CASSLVPDTGEQYF	TGTGCCAGCAGCTTAGTCCCGGATACGGGCGAGCAGTACTTC
-	TRBV2	TRBJ2-3	TRBD2	CASSVLAGGTDTQYF	TGTGCCAGCAGTGTGCTAGCGGGGGGCACAGATACGCAGTATTTT
-	TRBV7-3	TRBJ1-2	TRBD1	CASSTGTGAFYGYTF	TGTGCCAGCAGCACCGGGACAGGGGCGTTCTATGGCTACACCTTC
-	TRBV15	TRBJ2-7	-	CATSPRHLSSYEQYF	TGTGCCACCAGCCCACGACATCTTAGCTCCTACGAGCAGTACTTC
-	TRBV11-2	TRBJ1-2	TRBD1	CASSFGQVVGYTF	TGTGCCAGCAGCTTTGGACAGGTGGTGGGCTACACCTTC
-	TRBV5-1	TRBJ1-2	TRBD1	CASSLFPGQGSSDYGYTF	TGCGCCAGCAGTTTGTTCCCGGGACAGGGAAGTTCAGACTATGGCTACACCTTC
-	TRBV12-3/TRBV12-4	TRBJ2-1	TRBD1	CASSRGLRNEQFF	TGTGCCAGCTCGAGGGGGCTAAGGAATGAGCAGTTCTTC
once	TRBV28	TRBJ1-6	-	CASSLVKSRGSTYNSPLHF	TGTGCCAGCAGTTTGGTAAAGTCCAGGGGCTCGACTTATAATTCACCCCTCCACTTT
-	TRBV29-1	TRBJ1-3	-	CSVEGSRGGNTIYF	TGCAGCGTCGAGGGATCCCGCGGGGGAAACACCATATATTTT
-	TRBV10-2	TRBJ2-7	-	CASSKGGADTPEYEQYF	TGCGCCAGCAGTAAGGGGGGGGCGGACACCCCCGAGTACGAGCAGTACTTC
-	TRBV24-1	TRBJ2-3	TRBD2	CATRGQGAGAGTDTQYF	TGTGCCACCAGGGGCCAGGGAGCGGGAGCCGGGACAGATACGCAGTATTTT
-	TRBV7-9	TRBJ1-2	TRBD1	CASSSPTGAIAGGYTF	TGTGCCAGCAGCTCGCCTACAGGGGCCATCGCTGGTGGCTACACCTTC
-	TRBV19	TRBJ2-5	TRBD2	CASQRGAETQETQYF	TGTGCCAGCCAGCGGGGGGCGGAAACACAAGAGACCCAGTACTTC
once	TRBV7-3	TRBJ2-1	TRBD2	CASSLASGGMNEQFF	TGTGCCAGCAGCTTAGCTAGCGGGGGGATGAATGAGCAGTTCTTC
-	TRBV7-2	TRBJ1-2	-	CASSSQGPYGYTF	TGTGCCAGCAGCTCACAGGGACCTTATGGCTACACCTTC
-	TRBV5-4	TRBJ2-3	TRBD1	CASSLAGTGKRDTQYF	TGTGCCAGCAGCTTGGCCGGGACAGGGAAACGGGATACGCAGTATTTT
-	TRBV7-9	TRBJ2-3	-	CASIPLSGDTQYF	TGTGCCAGCATCCCCCTAAGCGGAGATACGCAGTATTTT
few	TRBV11-2	TRBJ2-2	-	CASSPRGGELFF	TGTGCCAGCAGCCCAAGGGGCGGGGAGCTGTTTTTT
-	TRBV3-1/TRBV3-2	TRBJ2-5	-	CASSLVGRGETQYF	TGTGCCAGCAGCCTCGTCGGGCGCGGGGAGACCCAGTACTTC
-	TRBV7-2	TRBJ1-1	TRBD1	CASSPGQLNTEAFF	TGTGCCAGCAGCCCGGGACAGCTGAACACTGAAGCTTTCTTT
few	TRBV9	TRBJ2-5	TRBD2	CASSVGLAGETQYF	TGTGCCAGCAGCGTAGGGTTAGCGGGAGAGACCCAGTACTTC
once	TRBV28	TRBJ1-2	TRBD1	CASSPQGGYGYTF	TGTGCCAGCAGTCCACAGGGGGGCTATGGCTACACCTTC
-	TRBV3-1/TRBV3-2	TRBJ2-2	-	CASSLLRSRNGNTGELFF	TGTGCCAGCAGCCTCCTGCGCTCGCGGAACGGGAACACCGGGGAGCTGTTTTTT
once	TRBV27	TRBJ2-1	TRBD1	CASSQPGQGPYNEQFF	TGTGCCAGCAGCCAACCGGGACAGGGCCCCTACAATGAGCAGTTCTTC